The clone carrying this TCR beta chain was seen only a few times. Amplification of TCR alpha and beta CDR3 regions from RNA used iRepertoire nested multiplex PCR. For one-step reverse transcription and amplification, about 90-400 ng of tissue mRNA or PBMC total RNA was used. TCRdb redid the calling of the multiplex PCR reads with MiXCR, one entry per CDR3 protein. The sample shows about 140,000 distinct CDR3 sequences, roughly two fifths of them seen only once. Trimming took 5 bases from V and 0 from J, leaving 20 bases between them. This CDR3 is built from 19 residues. CDR1 SGHVS and CDR2 FQNEAQ come from the germline V gene. The source of the sample is a study of glioma-infiltrating T cells.

The sequence came from a human donor with low-grade glioma or glioblastoma, undergoing nonglioma brain surgery, or in good health (not recorded which). The chain joins TRBV7-8 to TRBJ2-6; no clear D gene. Sequencing was done on a sample of glioma tissue, nonneoplastic brain tissue, or PBMCs (not recorded which). Here the CDR3 reads CASSPYQVAENSGANVLTF. Here the CDR3 DNA reads TGTGCCAGCAGCCCATACCAGGTGGCAGAGAACTCTGGGGCCAACGTCCTGACTTTC.